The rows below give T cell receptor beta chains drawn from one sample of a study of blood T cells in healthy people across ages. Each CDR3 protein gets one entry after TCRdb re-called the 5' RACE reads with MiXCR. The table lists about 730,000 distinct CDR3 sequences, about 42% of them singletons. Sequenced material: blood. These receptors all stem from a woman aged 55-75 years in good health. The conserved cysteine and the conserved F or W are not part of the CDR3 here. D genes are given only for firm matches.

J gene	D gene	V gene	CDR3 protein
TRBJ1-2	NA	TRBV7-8	ASSAWGGDGYT
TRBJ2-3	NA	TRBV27	ASSDRGEDTQY
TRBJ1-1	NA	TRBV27	ASRPSGGSLNTEAF
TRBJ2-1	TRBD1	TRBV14	ASSQVTGFSNEQF
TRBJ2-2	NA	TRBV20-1	SARWPTGELF
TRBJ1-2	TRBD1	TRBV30	AWGQGQIGYT
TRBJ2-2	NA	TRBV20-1	SAKLGSQNGELF
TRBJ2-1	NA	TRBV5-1	ASRDSYNEQF
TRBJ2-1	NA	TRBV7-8	ASSPTRGTNEQF
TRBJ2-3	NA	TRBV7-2	ASSSARVVDTQY
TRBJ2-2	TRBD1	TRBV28	ASSLGTVNTGELF
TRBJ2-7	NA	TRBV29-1	SVGPGAPRHGQY
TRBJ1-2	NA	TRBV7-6	ASSLLAAEDNNYGYT
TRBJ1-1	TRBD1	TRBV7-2	ASSTSDRGVSQAF
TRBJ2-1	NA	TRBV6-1	ASSNPEYNEQF
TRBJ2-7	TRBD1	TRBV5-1	ASRRTGDWEQY
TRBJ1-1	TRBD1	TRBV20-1	SASASPGQGGEAF
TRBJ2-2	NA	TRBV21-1	ASSPHPGHRQNTGELF
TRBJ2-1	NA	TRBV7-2	ASSLGGGGHADEQF
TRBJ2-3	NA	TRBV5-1	ASSLRTHDTQY
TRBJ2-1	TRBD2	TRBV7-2	ASSAPGLDISYEQF
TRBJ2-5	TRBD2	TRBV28	ASSWPRERKTQY
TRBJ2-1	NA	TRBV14	ASSQGVWMQNEQF
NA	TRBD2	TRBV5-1	ASSLVGLALETQY
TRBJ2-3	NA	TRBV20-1	SAYTGTAQY
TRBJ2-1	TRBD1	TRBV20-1	SASRWGQGINEQF
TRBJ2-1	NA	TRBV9	ASSVEREQF
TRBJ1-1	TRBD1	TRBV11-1	ASSFDRGRTEAF
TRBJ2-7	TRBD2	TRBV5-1	ASSLGTSYNEQY
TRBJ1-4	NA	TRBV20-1	SPSTTTNEKLF
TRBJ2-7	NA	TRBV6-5	ASSYGTISLY
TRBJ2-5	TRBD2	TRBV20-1	SARDVRTSQETQY
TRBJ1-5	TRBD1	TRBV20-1	SAFTGVSNQPQH
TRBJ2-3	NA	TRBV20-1	SAINLGLVTDTQY
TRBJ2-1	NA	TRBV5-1	ASSLARGSYNEQF
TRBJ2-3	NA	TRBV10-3	AIRPISTDTQY
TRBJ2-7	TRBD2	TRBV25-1	ASSGRGDYEQY
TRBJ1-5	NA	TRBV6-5	ASSYGGNGQPQH
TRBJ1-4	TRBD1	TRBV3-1	ASSHLDRGEEKLF
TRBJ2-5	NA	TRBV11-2	ASSFLNQETQY
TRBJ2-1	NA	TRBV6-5	ASSYSGANNEQF
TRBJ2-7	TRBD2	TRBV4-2	ASSQDFSGSSYEQY
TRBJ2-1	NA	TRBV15	ATSRDTGKINEQF
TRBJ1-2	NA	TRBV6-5	ASSYRPGNYGYT
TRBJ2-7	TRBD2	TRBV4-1	ASSQDRGLAIVHEQY
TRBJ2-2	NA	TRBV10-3	AISKGHTGELF
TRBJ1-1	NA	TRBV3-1	ASSQGPGAGTEAF
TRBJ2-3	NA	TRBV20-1	SAPQLSTDTQY
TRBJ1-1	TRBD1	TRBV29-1	SVGDRGGNTEAF
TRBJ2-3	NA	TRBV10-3	AISDYQLGDTQY
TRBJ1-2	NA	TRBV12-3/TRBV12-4	ATTVGNPYGYT
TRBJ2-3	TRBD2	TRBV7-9	TSSSISGPASGGTDTQY
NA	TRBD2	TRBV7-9	ASSNREAYEQY
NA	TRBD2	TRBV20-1	SASGTSGRAFGEQY
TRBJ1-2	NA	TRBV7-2	ASSLVGGSLAGYT